This TCR beta chain was captured in a study of blood T cells in healthy people across ages. The study's findings and limits: The study found more naive CD4+ cells and higher diversity in long-lived than aged donors. Per million T cells, TCR beta diversity dropped roughly linearly as age increased.

The CDR3 contains 14 residues. The ends were cut back, 6 bases at V and 0 bases at J, with 8 bases in the middle. Germline assignment: CDR1 SEHNR and CDR2 FQNEAQ (reference sequence). With respect to this clonotype: Its antigen is unknown.

The authors ran a second PCR of 7 to 11 cycles using a sample-barcoded 5' primer and a J-beta primer mix. Each CDR3 protein is one row after TCRdb ran MiXCR on the 5' RACE reads. The table lists about a million distinct CDR3 sequences, 48% of them singletons. The rearrangement joins TRBV7-9 to TRBJ1-4, with a weak D call TRBD1 (6 bases). This clonotype was obtained from a man aged 25-45 years in good health. The specimen sequenced was blood. The CDR3 region has the DNA TGTGCCAGCAGGGACAGTGCAACTAATGAAAAACTGTTTTTT. Its protein is CASRDSATNEKLFF.